These T cell receptor beta chains were read from a single sample in a study of Graves' ophthalmopathy and Graves' hyperthyroidism. Via MiXCR, TCRdb re-called the multiplex PCR reads, giving one row per CDR3 protein. The sample lists about 210,000 distinct CDR3 sequences; around 30% were seen once. Material for sequencing was peripheral blood. These receptors originate from a man in his fifties or sixties with Graves' ophthalmopathy. The CDR3 runs from the conserved cysteine through the conserved F or W. D genes are given only for firm matches. Size is stated for part of the rows, as once, few or many counts, or as a class when the clone is expanded.

TGTGCCAGCAGCTTACAGGAAAATTCACCCCTCCACTTT,CASSLQENSPLHF,13,many,TRBV7-3,-,TRBJ1-6
TGTGCCAGCAGTTATACCGATATCGGCTCCTATAATTCACCCCTCCACTTT,CASSYTDIGSYNSPLHF,17,many,TRBV6-5,-,TRBJ1-6
TGCAGTGCGGTAAAGGGGTTGGGGGGCAATCAGCCCCAGCATTTT,CSAVKGLGGNQPQHF,15,many,TRBV20-1,-,TRBJ1-5
TGCAGTGCTACTCAGGGAAAGTACGAGCAGTACTTC,CSATQGKYEQYF,12,many,TRBV20-1,-,TRBJ2-7
TGCAGTCTCAGGGGGGTAGCTGACGAGCAGTACTTC,CSLRGVADEQYF,12,-,TRBV20-1,-,TRBJ2-7
TGTGCCAGCAGCCGTGACAGGGAAGGACAGCCCCAGCATTTT,CASSRDREGQPQHF,14,many,TRBV9,TRBD1,TRBJ1-5
TGCAGTGCGCGGGGACAGGGGCTAGAGACCCAGTACTTC,CSARGQGLETQYF,13,-,TRBV20-1,TRBD1,TRBJ2-5
TGTGCCACCATGCCGGGACAGCGCAATCAGCCCCAGCATTTT,CATMPGQRNQPQHF,14,many,TRBV28,TRBD1,TRBJ1-5
TGTGCCAGCAGTGACGACAGCACTAACTATGGCTACACCTTC,CASSDDSTNYGYTF,14,-,TRBV25-1,-,TRBJ1-2
TGTGCCAGTGGGCAGGCCTCCTACGAGCAGTACTTC,CASGQASYEQYF,12,many,TRBV12-3/TRBV12-4,-,TRBJ2-7
TGTGCCATCGGCTCGGGGAACACTGAAGCTTTCTTT,CAIGSGNTEAFF,12,-,TRBV2,-,TRBJ1-1
TGTGCCAGCAGTCCTACCCAGGGTTGGGCCTCCTACGAGCAGTACTTC,CASSPTQGWASYEQYF,16,many,TRBV27,-,TRBJ2-7
TGTGCCAGCAGTCCACAACAAGGGTTCGGCTACACCTTC,CASSPQQGFGYTF,13,many,TRBV27,-,TRBJ1-2
TGTGCCAGCAGTCGACTAGCGGGGCCCTACGAGCAGTACTTC,CASSRLAGPYEQYF,14,-,TRBV12-3/TRBV12-4,TRBD2,TRBJ2-7
TGTGCCAGCAGTTTGCAGAACACTGAAGCTTTCTTT,CASSLQNTEAFF,12,many,TRBV12-3/TRBV12-4,-,TRBJ1-1
TGCGCCAGCAGCCCCAATGAGGATTCACCCCTCCACTTT,CASSPNEDSPLHF,13,-,TRBV4-1,-,TRBJ1-6
TGTGCCAGCAGTCAACAGGGGGGCGGGGAGCTGTTTTTT,CASSQQGGGELFF,13,many,TRBV6-1,TRBD1,TRBJ2-2
TGTGCCAGCAGTTTCGCAGGGCAAGGCACCGGGGAGCTGTTTTTT,CASSFAGQGTGELFF,15,many,TRBV6-2/TRBV6-3,-,TRBJ2-2
TGTGCCAGCAGTGACGCGGGACTCTCCTACGAGCAGTACTTC,CASSDAGLSYEQYF,14,many,TRBV25-1,-,TRBJ2-7
TGTGCCAGCAGCTTAGTCCGGTTGAACACCGGGGAGCTGTTTTTT,CASSLVRLNTGELFF,15,-,TRBV7-8,-,TRBJ2-2